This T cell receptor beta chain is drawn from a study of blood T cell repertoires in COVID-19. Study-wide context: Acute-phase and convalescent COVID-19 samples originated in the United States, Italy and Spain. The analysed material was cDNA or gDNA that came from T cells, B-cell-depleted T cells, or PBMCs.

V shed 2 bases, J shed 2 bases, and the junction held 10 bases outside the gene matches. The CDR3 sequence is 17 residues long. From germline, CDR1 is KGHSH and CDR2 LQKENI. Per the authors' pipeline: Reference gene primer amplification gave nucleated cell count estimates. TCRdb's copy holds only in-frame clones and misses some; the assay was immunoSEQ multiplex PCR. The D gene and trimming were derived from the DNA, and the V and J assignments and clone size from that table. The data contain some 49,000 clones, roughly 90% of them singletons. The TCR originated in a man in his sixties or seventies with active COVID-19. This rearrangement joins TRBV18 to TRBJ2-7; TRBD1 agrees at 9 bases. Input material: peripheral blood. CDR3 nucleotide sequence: TGTGCCAGCTCACCAGTTTTTTGGGACAGGGTTCCCTACGAGCAGTACTTC. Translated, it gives CASSPVFWDRVPYEQYF.